This TCR beta chain was identified during a study of blood T cell repertoires in COVID-19 (dated by TCRdb to about 2020). General notes on the study: Samples from collaborators originated in the United States, Italy and Spain and spanned both the acute and convalescent phases of COVID-19. The material from the prospective study consisted of cDNA or gDNA derived from T cells, B-cell-depleted T cells, or PBMCs. The dataset comprised deeply sampled blood TCRbeta repertoires from subjects exposed to, actively infected with, or recovered from COVID-19. The repertoires were released in a freely available public database meant as a resource for research on the immune response to SARS-CoV-2. The samples were drawn from the first 160 participants of the ongoing ImmuneRACE study and from 950 to 1,500 subjects provided by 6 global collaborators. The sample metadata nearly always contained a de-identified subject ID, COVID-19 status, age in years and sex. Where HLA class I and class II types were available, the types were taken from metadata supplied by the sample provider, not from assay-based typing.

TCRbeta CDR3 regions were amplified from genomic DNA using the immunoSEQ Assay, a bias-controlled multiplex PCR. Regarding the original processing steps: The number of nucleated cells in each sample was estimated from the amplification of reference gene primers within the assay. To quantify the absolute abundance of each unique TCRbeta CDR3 rearrangement, sequence reads were collapsed and filtered. For each sample, productive Simpson clonality was calculated by taking the square root of Simpson's diversity index across productive rearrangements. TCRdb re-hosts the immuneACCESS table, in-frame sequences only. Its copies lack some clones; in the studies checked, an unresolved V gene accounts for under half of them, and the cause for the rest is not known. That table supplies the V and J calls and clone size; D and trimming were determined from the DNA. Recorded for this sample are fewer than 300,000 clones; 88% of them occurred a single time. The top ten hold roughly 9% of the sample.

Trimming removed 1 base from V and 7 bases from J; the gene matches leave 9 bases unexplained. The CDR1 and CDR2 encoded by the germline V gene are MGHRA and YSYEKL. The CDR3, cysteine through phenylalanine, is 15 amino acids long. Only CDR3 DNA remains: 45 bases, in frame from the first base. Results the study describes overall, beyond this receptor: The quantity of clinical and demographic metadata differed by source and by participant and was supplied without curation.

A note on this clone: It lacks a known antigen. Qualities for individual bases were not recorded, and no much larger clone is one base off.

Whole blood was collected in K2EDTA tubes by collaborating institutions according to the institutions' own protocols. Collaborator samples were shipped for TCRbeta analysis as frozen whole blood, isolated PBMCs, or DNA extracted from either sample type. The sequenced sample was peripheral blood. The sequence was obtained from a man younger than 35 with active or convalescent COVID-19. This chain is built from TRBV4-1 and TRBJ1-2; TRBD1 lines up with 7 middle nucleotides. The CDR3 region: CASSQAQGQVAGYTF. The DNA is TGCGCCAGCAGCCAAGCCCAAGGACAGGTAGCTGGCTACACCTTC.